The clone carrying this T cell receptor (beta chain) was counted at least ten times. The V and J ends lost 4 bases and 3 bases respectively, with 19 bases between them. This CDR3 is built from 17 residues. Germline CDR1 and CDR2: LNHDA and SQIVND (reference sequence). TCRdb recomputed calls from the RT-PCR reads with MiXCR, one row per CDR3 protein. The sample consists of around 700,000 distinct CDR3 sequences, 14% of them appearing once. The chain links TRBV19 to TRBJ2-1; TRBD1 is a possible D gene (6 bases). The material sequenced was memory CD4+ T cells from blood. The source is a female donor in good health, serving as a healthy control. The CDR3 here is CASSNPRGRGNYNEQFF. The CDR3 DNA follows: TGTGCCAGTAGTAACCCCCGGGGCAGGGGAAACTACAATGAGCAGTTCTTC.